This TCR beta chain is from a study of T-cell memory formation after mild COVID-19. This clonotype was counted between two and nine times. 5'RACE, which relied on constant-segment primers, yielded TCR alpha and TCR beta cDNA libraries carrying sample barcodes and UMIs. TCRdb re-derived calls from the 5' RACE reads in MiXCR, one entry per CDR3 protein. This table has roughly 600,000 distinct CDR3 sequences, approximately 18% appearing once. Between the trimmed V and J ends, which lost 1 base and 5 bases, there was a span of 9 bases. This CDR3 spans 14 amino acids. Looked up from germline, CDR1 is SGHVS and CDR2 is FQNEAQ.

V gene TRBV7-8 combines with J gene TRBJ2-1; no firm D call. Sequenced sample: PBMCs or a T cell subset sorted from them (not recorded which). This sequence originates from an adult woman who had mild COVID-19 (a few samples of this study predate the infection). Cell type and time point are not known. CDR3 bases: TGTGCCAGCAGCTTAGAAGACGGCCACAATGAGCAGTTCTTC. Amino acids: CASSLEDGHNEQFF.